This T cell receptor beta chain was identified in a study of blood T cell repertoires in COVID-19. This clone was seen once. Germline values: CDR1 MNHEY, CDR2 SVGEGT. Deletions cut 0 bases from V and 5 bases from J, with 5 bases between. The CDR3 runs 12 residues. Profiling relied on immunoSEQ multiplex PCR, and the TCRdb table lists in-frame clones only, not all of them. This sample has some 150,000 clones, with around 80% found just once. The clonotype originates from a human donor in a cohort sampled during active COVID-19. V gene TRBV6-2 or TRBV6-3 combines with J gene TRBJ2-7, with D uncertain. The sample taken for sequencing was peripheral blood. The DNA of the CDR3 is TGTGCCAGCAGTTACTCCCGTCACGAGCAGTACTTC. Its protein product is CASSYSRHEQYF.